Listed here are 15 T cell receptor beta chains from one sample, sequenced in a study of T cell repertoires in cytomegalovirus infection. TCRdb passed the reads through MiXCR, listing each CDR3 protein once. Among about 700,000 distinct CDR3 sequences listed, around 32% were seen once. Their antigens are not known. This sample comprised cultured PBMCs, obtained from culture after CMV antigen stimulation. The receptors were sampled from a human donor in good health (CMV status not recorded). Some clones in this sample may be carry-over from other donors' samples.

This clonotype has more than one count but fewer than ten. The rearrangement joins TRBV12-3 or TRBV12-4 to TRBJ2-7; 10 bases are a match to TRBD1. V was clipped by 6 bases and J by 3 bases; unmatched bases: 5. There are 14 residues in the CDR3. CDR3 sequence: CASRRGTGVYEQYF. For the CDR3, the DNA is TGTGCCAGCAGGAGGGGGACAGGGGTCTACGAGCAGTACTTC.

V is TRBV10-3 and J is TRBJ1-1; D not resolved. The V gene's germline CDR1 is ENHRY and CDR2 SYGVKD. V was cut by 4 bases and J by 4 bases, with 13 bases left in between. The CDR3 spans 14 residues. CDR3 bases: TGTGCCATCAGTGTTTGGGAAAAAACCACTGAAGCTTTCTTT. Amino acids: CAISVWEKTTEAFF.

The gene calls are TRBV3-1 and TRBJ1-4; no clear D. Per germline, CDR1 LGHDT and CDR2 YNNKEL (reference sequence). The CDR3 totals 15 residues. The ends were cut back, 5 bases at V and 8 bases at J, with 18 bases in the middle. In nucleotides, the CDR3 is TGTGCCAGCAGCGGGTGGTCCGCGCCACCCGAAAAACTGTTTTTT. Its protein is CASSGWSAPPEKLFF.

There are many counts of this clonotype. The J gene is TRBJ2-7, the V gene TRBV7-2, with 7 bases fitting TRBD1. The CDR3 runs 15 residues. J was trimmed by 2 bases and V by 5 bases; bases with no gene match: 9. CDR1 is SGHTA, CDR2 FQGNSA, per germline. The CDR3 protein is CASSPPPDRTYEQYF. CDR3 DNA sequence: TGTGCCAGCAGCCCCCCACCGGACAGGACCTACGAGCAGTACTTC.

The chain uses TRBV20-1 and TRBJ2-3, with D possibly matching TRBD1 (5 bases). This CDR3 is built from 14 residues. The V gene lost 3 bases and the J gene lost 7 bases, with 17 bases spanning the gap. The germline gives CDR1 DFQATT, CDR2 SNEGSKA (reference sequence). Here the CDR3 reads CSASDWTTQNTQYF. In DNA form, the CDR3 reads TGCAGTGCTAGTGACTGGACAACACAAAATACGCAGTATTTT.

This clonotype was seen at least ten times. The chain uses TRBV7-9 and TRBJ1-6, with TRBD1 matching 7 bases. The CDR3 contains 14 residues. Germline-derived CDR1 and CDR2 are SEHNR and FQNEAQ (reference sequence). Germline trimming cut 1 base from V and 7 bases from J; bases unmatched to any gene: 1. Here the CDR3 DNA reads TGTGCCAGCAGCTTAGGGACAGGAAATTCACCCCTCCACTTT. Its translation: CASSLGTGNSPLHF.

V is TRBV12-3 or TRBV12-4 and J is TRBJ2-3, with TRBD2 matching 9 bases. The V gene end was trimmed by 4 bases and the J gene end by 7 bases; junction bases not matched to a gene: 3. The length of the CDR3 is 13 residues. This chain's CDR3 is CASSSGLAYTQYF. The CDR3 bases are TGTGCCAGCAGTTCGGGACTAGCTTATACGCAGTATTTT.

The chain's CDR3 is CASTQLASSYNEQFF. The CDR3 DNA is TGCGCCAGCACACAACTTGCTTCTAGCTACAATGAGCAGTTCTTC. This chain connects TRBV4-1 to TRBJ2-1, with D unclear. CDR3 length: 15 amino acids. V lost 7 bases, J lost 3 bases, and 16 bases lay in between. Germline CDR1 reads MGHRA; CDR2 reads YSYEKL.

The sample holds a few counts of this clonotype. V and J are TRBV7-2 and TRBJ2-3; D possibly corresponds to TRBD2 (6 bases). V dropped 4 bases and J dropped 5 bases, with 16 bases sitting between them. CDR3 length: 15 amino acids. Germline CDR1 SGHTA, CDR2 FQGNSA. CDR3 bases: TGTGCCAGCAGCTCGACTAGTCTGGGGGGAGATACGCAGTATTTT. This translates into CASSSTSLGGDTQYF.

This clonotype came up a few times. This chain links TRBV11-2 with TRBJ2-7, with 10 bases identical to TRBD2. CDR3 length: 18 residues. V lost 1 base to trimming and J lost 6 bases; unmatched junction nucleotides: 15. Germline CDR1 and CDR2: SGHAT and FQNNGV. The CDR3 DNA sequence: TGTGCCAGCAGCTTAGCAAAAGCGGGAGGGTATAATGGACGCGAGCAGTACTTC. Its translation: CASSLAKAGGYNGREQYF.

The gene calls are TRBV12-3 or TRBV12-4 and TRBJ2-2, with D possibly being TRBD1 (6 bases). V was trimmed by 6 bases and J by 3 bases, leaving 11 bases between them. The CDR3 is 14 residues long. CDR3 DNA sequence: TGTGCCAGCAGGCAACAGGGTGACACCGGGGAGCTGTTTTTT. Its translation: CASRQQGDTGELFF.

Here the CDR3 DNA reads TGTGCCAGCAGCTCCACTAAGCGGGAGGTGGGAAAAGAGACCCAGTACTTC. Protein sequence: CASSSTKREVGKETQYF. V gene TRBV11-2 combines with J gene TRBJ2-5; 9 nucleotides line up with TRBD2. Germline loops: CDR1 SGHAT, CDR2 FQNNGV. The length of the CDR3 is 17 residues. The V gene end was trimmed by 4 bases and the J gene end by 3 bases; junction bases not matched to a gene: 12.

This clonotype showed up just a few times. Here the CDR3 reads CASSSLAWGAYGYTF. The CDR3 DNA reads as TGTGCCAGCAGCTCACTCGCCTGGGGGGCGTATGGCTACACCTTC. The chain is built from TRBV6-6 and TRBJ1-2; weak D call: TRBD1 (6 bases). Trimming took 6 bases from V and 5 from J, leaving 19 bases between them. Germline CDR1 reads MNHNY; CDR2 reads SVGAGI (reference sequence). The CDR3 totals 15 residues.

This clonotype occurred a few times. The chain carries TRBV7-2 and TRBJ2-7, with 12 positions matching TRBD1. This CDR3 comprises 15 residues. Germline lookup yields CDR1 SGHTA and CDR2 FQGNSA. The ends lost 5 bases at V and 8 bases at J; junction bases unmatched: 10. The DNA for the CDR3 is TGTGCCAGCAGCCGAACCGGGACAGGGGGCGAGAAGCAGTACTTC. The encoded protein is CASSRTGTGGEKQYF. Full variable domain (remainder filled in from reference TRBV7-2 and TRBJ2-7): GAGVSQSPSNKVTEKGKDVELRCDPISGHTALYWYRQSLGQGLEFLIYFQGNSAPDKSGLPSDRFSAERTGGSVSTLTIQRTQQEDSAVYLCASSRTGTGGEKQYFGPGTRLTVT.

In its sample, this clonotype was seen a few times. The chain recombines TRBV10-3 with TRBJ1-6, with D hard to call. The CDR3 is made up of 11 amino acids. V shed 11 bases and J shed 6 bases, with 8 bases lying between them. Germline CDR1 reads ENHRY; CDR2 reads SYGVKD. The CDR3 DNA reads as TGTGCCCTGGCGGGTAATTCACCCCTCCACTTT. Translating gives CALAGNSPLHF.